This T cell receptor (beta chain) was identified during a study of regulatory and conventional T cells in RAG deficiency. Profiled with immunoSEQ multiplex PCR; TCRdb holds only in-frame clones, not every one. The sample holds around 31,000 clones; more than 80% are singletons and the top ten take approximately 5.1%. Germline loops: CDR1 SGHTA, CDR2 FQGNSA. The CDR3 is 16 amino acids. Between the trimmed V and J ends, which lost 0 bases and 0 bases, there was a span of 12 bases. In addition, the sample was reused for a study of regulatory T cells. This second report adds: Primers: 52 TRBV forward and 13 TRBJ reverse. Patient repertoires had restricted TRB V-J pairs and skewed V and J usage, most in Tregs.

Sequencing was carried out using CD8+ T cells sorted from blood. The chain uses TRBV7-2 and TRBJ2-7; D is uncertain. This TCR derives from a human donor in good health. The CDR3 coding sequence is TGTGCCAGCAGCTTAGCTTACTACGAGAGCTCCTACGAGCAGTACTTC. Amino acids: CASSLAYYESSYEQYF. The whole variable domain, remainder taken from reference TRBV7-2 and TRBJ2-7, is GAGVSQSPSNKVTEKGKDVELRCDPISGHTALYWYRQSLGQGLEFLIYFQGNSAPDKSGLPSDRFSAERTGGSVSTLTIQRTQQEDSAVYLCASSLAYYESSYEQYFGPGTRLTVT.